These 5 T cell receptor beta chains share one sample of origin, sequenced in a study of cytomegalovirus exposure and HLA in healthy donors. 60 Vbeta and 13 Jbeta primers were used in PCR. Assay used: immunoSEQ multiplex PCR; TCRdb lists only in-frame clones, some missing. Seen here are approximately 220,000 clones, over 60% observed once, and the top ten hold 0.63%. The sample consisted of PBMCs. The receptors originated from a young man in good health and CMV-seronegative.

This chain links TRBV2 with TRBJ2-2; 7 bases line up with TRBD1. Germline assignment: CDR1 SNHLY and CDR2 FYNNEI. After removal of 3 bases from V and 2 bases from J, the junction contained 6 bases not matched to a gene. The CDR3 has 16 amino acids. The CDR3 is CASSEQGVENTGELFF. The CDR3 coding sequence is TGTGCCAGCAGTGAGCAGGGGGTTGAAAACACCGGGGAGCTGTTTTTT.

This clone turned up a few times. The chain couples TRBV19 to TRBJ2-2; the match to TRBD2 covers 11 bases. The CDR3 has 15 amino acids. Germline V gene sequence: CDR1 LNHDA, CDR2 SQIVND (reference sequence). Germline trimming cut 6 bases from V and 0 bases from J; bases unmatched to any gene: 0. CDR3 DNA sequence: TGTGCCAGTAGGGGACTAGCGGCGAACACCGGGGAGCTGTTTTTT. It encodes CASRGLAANTGELFF.

This clone was seen once. Here the CDR3 reads CASSRGLAGGGPFVDYEQFF. In DNA form, the CDR3 reads TGTGCCAGCAGCCGGGGACTAGCGGGAGGAGGGCCCTTTGTCGATTATGAGCAGTTCTTC. V is TRBV7-3 and J is TRBJ2-1; TRBD2 matches at 15 bases. Trimming removed 5 bases from V and 8 bases from J; junction bases left unmatched: 19. Germline CDR1 SGHTA, CDR2 FQGTGA. The length of the CDR3 is 20 residues.

The chain recombines TRBV18 with TRBJ1-2; weak D call: TRBD1 (6 bases). Per germline, CDR1 KGHSH and CDR2 LQKENI. V lost 2 bases to trimming and J lost 2 bases, with 18 bases between them. This CDR3 comprises 17 residues. The DNA for the CDR3 is TGTGCCAGCTCACCATACGAAGACAGGCCCTCAAACTATGGCTACACCTTC. Translated: CASSPYEDRPSNYGYTF.

The rearrangement joins TRBV9 to TRBJ1-1; D gene ambiguous. CDR3 length equals 13 residues. Germline values: CDR1 SGDLS, CDR2 YYNGEE. V shed 0 bases and J shed 4 bases, with 7 bases lying between them. The CDR3 here is CASSVESLTEAFF. CDR3 DNA: TGTGCCAGCAGCGTAGAATCCCTCACTGAAGCTTTCTTT.